Each of the 9 T cell receptor beta chains below was sequenced from the same sample in a study of OX40 agonist ivuxolimab in advanced cancers. Using immunoSEQ multiplex PCR, the repertoire was profiled, and TCRdb retains in-frame clones only, with some absent. The sample has approximately 61,000 clones, approximately 80% seen once. The sequencing used CD4+ or CD8+ T cells sorted from blood, collected in a trial of the OX40 agonist ivuxolimab. The receptors here all came from an adult with an advanced solid tumor such as melanoma, head and neck, liver or kidney cancer.

This sequence joins TRBV12-5 and TRBJ2-1, with 12 nucleotides matching TRBD2. The V and J ends lost 1 base and 4 bases, in that order; junction bases with no gene match: 2. From germline, CDR1 is LGHNT and CDR2 FRNRAP. CDR3 length: 16 amino acids. The CDR3 DNA is TGTGCTAGTGGTTTGGCCCTAGCGGGGGGGTACAATGAGCAGTTCTTC. Its protein is CASGLALAGGYNEQFF.

In DNA, the CDR3 is TGTGCCAGCCGGACAGGGGGTCTCCGTGGGACTAACTATGGCTACACCTTC. Translation gives CASRTGGLRGTNYGYTF. This chain uses TRBV2 with TRBJ1-2, with 10 positions matching TRBD1. CDR1 is SNHLY and CDR2 is FYNNEI in the germline V gene. Unmatched junction bases numbered 12, after V lost 8 bases and J lost 0 bases. The length of the CDR3 is 17 residues.

The V gene is TRBV19, the J gene TRBJ1-2; tentatively, D is TRBD1 (6 bases). Between the trimmed V and J ends, which lost 5 bases and 5 bases, there was a span of 12 bases. Per the germline V gene, CDR1 is LNHDA and CDR2 is SQIVND (reference sequence). The CDR3 runs to 13 residues. CDR3 coding DNA: TGTGCCAGTAGTCAAGGGACAAGGTATGGCTACACCTTC. Encoded protein: CASSQGTRYGYTF.

CDR3 region: CAGKDGFGTEAFF. The CDR3 nucleotides are TGTGCCGGAAAGGACGGGTTCGGCACTGAAGCTTTCTTT. The genes are TRBV6-1 and TRBJ1-1; D unclear. The V end lost 11 bases, the J end lost 4 bases, and 17 bases lay between the germline ends. CDR1 MNHNS and CDR2 SASEGT come from the germline V gene. This CDR3 region has 13 residues.

This clone has a single count. This chain connects TRBV7-3 to TRBJ2-5; perhaps TRBD2 as D (6 bases). The CDR3 is made up of 15 amino acids. Trimming left V 5 bases short and J 5 bases short, with 18 bases between. CDR1 SGHTA and CDR2 FQGTGA come from the germline V gene. CDR3 bases: TGTGCCAGCAGCCCATGGGGCGGGGTCGCGGAGACCCAGTACTTC. Translating gives CASSPWGGVAETQYF.

CDR3 amino acids: CASCKRGGPDNEQFF. Here the CDR3 DNA reads TGTGCCAGTTGTAAACGAGGGGGGCCGGATAATGAGCAGTTCTTC. The chain uses TRBV19 and TRBJ2-1, with D perhaps matching TRBD1 or TRBD2 (6 bases each). This CDR3 spans 15 amino acids. The V end lost 8 bases, the J end lost 7 bases, and 21 bases lay between the germline ends. Germline values: CDR1 LNHDA, CDR2 SQIVND (reference sequence). The whole variable domain, remainder taken from reference TRBV19 and TRBJ2-1, is DGGITQSPKYLFRKEGQNVTLSCEQNLNHDAMYWYRQDPGQGLRLIYYSQIVNDFQKGDIAEGYSVSREKKESFPLTVTSAQKNPTAFYLCASCKRGGPDNEQFFGPGTRLTVL.

This clone was seen just once. The chain couples TRBV21-1 to TRBJ1-2. TRBV21-1 is a pseudogene. There are 13 residues in the CDR3. The CDR3 nucleotides read TGTGCCACTCATAAGGAGGGGCCAAGGGGCTACACCTTC. Amino acid sequence: CATHKEGPRGYTF.

The rearrangement links TRBV6-5 to TRBJ1-5; 7 bases agree with TRBD1. The length of the CDR3 is 13 residues. CDR1 and CDR2 (germline): MNHEY, SVGAGI. The V segment lost 8 bases and the J segment 0 bases; nucleotides outside the gene matches: 1. CDR3 in amino acids: CASGTASNQPQHF. The CDR3 nucleotides read TGTGCCAGCGGGACAGCTAGCAATCAGCCCCAGCATTTT.

The rearrangement uses TRBV6-1 and TRBJ1-5; unclear D gene. V was shortened by 6 bases and J by 0 bases, with 12 bases between the two germline ends. The CDR3 is 15 amino acids. The germline V gene encodes CDR1 MNHNS and CDR2 SASEGT. The chain's CDR3 is CASSQGLASNQPQHF. The CDR3 bases are TGTGCCAGCAGCCAAGGTTTGGCTAGCAATCAGCCCCAGCATTTT.